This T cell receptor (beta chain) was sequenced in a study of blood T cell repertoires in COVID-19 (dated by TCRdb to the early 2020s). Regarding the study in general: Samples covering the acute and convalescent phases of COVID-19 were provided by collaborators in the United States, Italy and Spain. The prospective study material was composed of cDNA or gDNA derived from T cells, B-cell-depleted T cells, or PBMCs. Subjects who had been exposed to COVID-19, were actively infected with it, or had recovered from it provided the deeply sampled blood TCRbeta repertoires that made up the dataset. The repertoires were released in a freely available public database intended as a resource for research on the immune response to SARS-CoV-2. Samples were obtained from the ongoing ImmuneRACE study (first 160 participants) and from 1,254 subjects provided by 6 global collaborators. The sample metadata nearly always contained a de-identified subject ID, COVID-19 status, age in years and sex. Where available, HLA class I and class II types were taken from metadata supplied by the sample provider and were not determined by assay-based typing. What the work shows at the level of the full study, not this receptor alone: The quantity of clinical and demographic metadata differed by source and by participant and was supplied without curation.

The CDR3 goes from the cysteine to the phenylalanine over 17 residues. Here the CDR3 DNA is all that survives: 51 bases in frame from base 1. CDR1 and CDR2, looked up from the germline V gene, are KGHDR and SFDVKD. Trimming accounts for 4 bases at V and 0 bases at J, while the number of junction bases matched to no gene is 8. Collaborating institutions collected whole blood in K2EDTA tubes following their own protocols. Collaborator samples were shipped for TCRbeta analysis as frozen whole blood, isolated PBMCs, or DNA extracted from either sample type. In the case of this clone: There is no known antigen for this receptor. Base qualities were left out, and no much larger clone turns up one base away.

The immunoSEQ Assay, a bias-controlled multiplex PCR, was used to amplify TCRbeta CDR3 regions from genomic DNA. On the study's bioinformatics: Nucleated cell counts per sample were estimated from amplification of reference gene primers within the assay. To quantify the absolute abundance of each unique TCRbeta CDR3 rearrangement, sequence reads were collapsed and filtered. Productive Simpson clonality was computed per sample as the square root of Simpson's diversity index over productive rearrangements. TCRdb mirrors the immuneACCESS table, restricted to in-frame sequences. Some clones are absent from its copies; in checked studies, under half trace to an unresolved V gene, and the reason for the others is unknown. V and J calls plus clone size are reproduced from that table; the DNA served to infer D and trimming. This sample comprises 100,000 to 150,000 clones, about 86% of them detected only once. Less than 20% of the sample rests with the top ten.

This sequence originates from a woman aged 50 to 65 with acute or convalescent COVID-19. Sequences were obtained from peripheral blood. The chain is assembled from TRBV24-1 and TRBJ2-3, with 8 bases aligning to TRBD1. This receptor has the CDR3 CATSDSTGTGSTDTQYF. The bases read TGTGCCACCAGTGACTCAACCGGGACAGGTAGCACAGATACGCAGTATTTT.